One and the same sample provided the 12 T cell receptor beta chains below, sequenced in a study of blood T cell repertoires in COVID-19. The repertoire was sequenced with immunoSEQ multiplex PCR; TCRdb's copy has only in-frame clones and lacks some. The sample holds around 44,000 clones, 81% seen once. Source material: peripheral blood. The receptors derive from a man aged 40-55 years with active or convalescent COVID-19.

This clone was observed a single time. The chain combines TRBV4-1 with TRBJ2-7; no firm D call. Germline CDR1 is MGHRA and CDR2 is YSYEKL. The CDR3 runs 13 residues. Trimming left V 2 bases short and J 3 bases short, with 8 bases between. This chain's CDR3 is CASSQTVNYEQYF. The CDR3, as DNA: TGCGCCAGCAGCCAAACGGTCAACTACGAGCAGTACTTC.

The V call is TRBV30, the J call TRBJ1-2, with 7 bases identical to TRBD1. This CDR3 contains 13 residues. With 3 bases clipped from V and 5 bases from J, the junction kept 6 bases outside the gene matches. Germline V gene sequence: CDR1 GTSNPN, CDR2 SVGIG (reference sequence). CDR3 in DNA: TGTGCCTGGAGCAGGGGGGTGGGATATGGCTACACCTTC. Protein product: CAWSRGVGYGYTF.

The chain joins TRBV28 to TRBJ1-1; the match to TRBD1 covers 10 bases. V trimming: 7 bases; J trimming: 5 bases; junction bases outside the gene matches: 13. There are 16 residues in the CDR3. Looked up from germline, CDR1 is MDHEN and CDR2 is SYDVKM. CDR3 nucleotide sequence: TGTGCCAGCACCGTCCCGACAGGGGGCGCGGTGACTGAAGCTTTCTTT. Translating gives CASTVPTGGAVTEAFF.

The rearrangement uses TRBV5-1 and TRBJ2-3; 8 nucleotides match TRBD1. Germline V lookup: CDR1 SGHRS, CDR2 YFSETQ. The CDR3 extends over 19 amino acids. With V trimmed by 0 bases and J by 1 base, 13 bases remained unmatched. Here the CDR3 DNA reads TGCGCCAGCAGCTTGGCCTGGCAGGGGGCGGCCCGCGGCACAGATACGCAGTATTTT. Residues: CASSLAWQGAARGTDTQYF.

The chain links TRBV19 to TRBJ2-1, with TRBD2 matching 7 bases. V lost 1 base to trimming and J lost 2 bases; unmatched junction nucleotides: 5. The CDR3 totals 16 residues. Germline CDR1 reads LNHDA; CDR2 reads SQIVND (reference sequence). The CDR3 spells CASSIGGGRTYNEQFF. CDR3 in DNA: TGTGCCAGTAGTATAGGAGGCGGGAGAACCTACAATGAGCAGTTCTTC.

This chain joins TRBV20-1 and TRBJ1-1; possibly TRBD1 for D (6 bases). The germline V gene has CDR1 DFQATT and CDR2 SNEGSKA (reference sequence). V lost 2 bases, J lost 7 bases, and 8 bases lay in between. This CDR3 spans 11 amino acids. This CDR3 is CSARTGIEAFF. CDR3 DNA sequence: TGCAGTGCTAGAACAGGGATTGAAGCTTTCTTT.

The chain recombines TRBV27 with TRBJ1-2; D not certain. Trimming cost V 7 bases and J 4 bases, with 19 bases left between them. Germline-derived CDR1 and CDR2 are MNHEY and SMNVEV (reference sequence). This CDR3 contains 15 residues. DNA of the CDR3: TGTGCCAGCACTGAATCAGGACTTTATGGCTATGGCTACACCTTC. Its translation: CASTESGLYGYGYTF.

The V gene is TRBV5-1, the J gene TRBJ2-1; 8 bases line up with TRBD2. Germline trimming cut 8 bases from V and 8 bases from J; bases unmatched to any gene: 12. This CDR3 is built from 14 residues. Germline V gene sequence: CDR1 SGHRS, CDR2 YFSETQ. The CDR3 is CASTPGLGVYEQFF. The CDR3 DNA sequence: TGCGCCAGTACACCGGGACTAGGTGTCTATGAGCAGTTCTTC.

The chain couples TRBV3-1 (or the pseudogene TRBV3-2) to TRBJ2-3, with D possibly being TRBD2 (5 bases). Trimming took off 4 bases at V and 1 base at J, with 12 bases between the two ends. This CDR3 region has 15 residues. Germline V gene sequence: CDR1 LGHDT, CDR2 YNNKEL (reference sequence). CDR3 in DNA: TGTGCCAGCAGCCCACTTGCGGGCGGCACAGATACGCAGTATTTT. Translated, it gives CASSPLAGGTDTQYF.

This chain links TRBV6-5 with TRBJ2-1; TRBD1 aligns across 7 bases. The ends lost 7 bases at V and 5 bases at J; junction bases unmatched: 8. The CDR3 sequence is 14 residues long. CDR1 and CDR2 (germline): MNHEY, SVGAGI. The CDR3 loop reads CASNIKGADNEQFF. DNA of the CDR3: TGTGCCAGCAATATAAAGGGGGCCGACAATGAGCAGTTCTTC.

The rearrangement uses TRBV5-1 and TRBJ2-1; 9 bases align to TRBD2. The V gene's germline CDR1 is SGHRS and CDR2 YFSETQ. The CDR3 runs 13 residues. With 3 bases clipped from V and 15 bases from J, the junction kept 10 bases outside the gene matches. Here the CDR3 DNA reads TGCGCCAGCAGCTGGGCGGGCGGGGGGGCTGTGTTCTTC. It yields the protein CASSWAGGGAVFF.

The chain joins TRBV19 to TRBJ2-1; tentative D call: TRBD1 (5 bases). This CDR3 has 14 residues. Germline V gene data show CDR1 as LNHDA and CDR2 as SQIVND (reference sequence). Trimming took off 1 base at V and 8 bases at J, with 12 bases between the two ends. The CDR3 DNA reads TGTGCCAGTAGTATAGGGGGCTGGAATGATGAGCAGTTCTTC. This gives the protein CASSIGGWNDEQFF.